A selection of T cell receptor beta chains follows, all from one sample in a study of cytomegalovirus exposure and HLA in healthy donors. Assay used: immunoSEQ multiplex PCR; TCRdb lists only in-frame clones, some missing. In the table there are over 250,000 clones, about nine tenths of which are singletons. Material for sequencing was PBMCs. The receptor set was obtained from a man aged 40-49 years in good health and CMV-seropositive. The CDR3 runs from the conserved cysteine through the conserved F or W. A D gene is named only where the DNA matches it firmly. Clone size is not always given. Where it is, it says once, few, many or a class for expanded clones.

size	D	V	J	CDR3	DNA
NA	NA	TRBV15	TRBJ2-1	CATSSSLRGSYNEQFF	TGTGCCACCAGCAGTTCTTTGCGGGGCTCCTACAATGAGCAGTTCTTC
NA	NA	TRBV29-1	TRBJ1-1	CSVEGWQGQANTEAFF	TGCAGCGTTGAAGGCTGGCAAGGTCAGGCAAACACTGAAGCTTTCTTT
NA	NA	TRBV14	TRBJ2-5	CASSQAGGTPETQYF	TGTGCCAGCAGCCAAGCGGGGGGCACCCCGGAGACCCAGTACTTC
once	TRBD1	TRBV4-1	TRBJ1-1	CASSLGTASSEAFF	TGCGCCAGCAGCCTGGGGACAGCATCTTCTGAAGCTTTCTTT
NA	TRBD1	TRBV7-6	TRBJ1-5	CASSIGTGRVQPQHF	TGTGCCAGCAGCATCGGGACAGGGCGGGTTCAGCCCCAGCATTTT
many	NA	TRBV5-5	TRBJ1-1	CASSQDVAGIMNTEAFF	TGCGCCAGCAGCCAAGATGTGGCAGGGATAATGAACACTGAAGCTTTCTTT
NA	TRBD1	TRBV28	TRBJ1-4	CASRTGGLSEKLFF	TGTGCCAGCAGGACAGGGGGCTTGAGTGAAAAACTGTTTTTT
once	NA	TRBV11-2	TRBJ2-7	CASSLGPSVYEQYF	TGTGCCAGCAGCTTAGGTCCGAGCGTGTACGAGCAGTACTTC
NA	NA	TRBV28	TRBJ1-5	CASSSNRARRQPQHF	TGTGCCAGCAGTTCGAACAGGGCCCGCCGCCAGCCCCAGCATTTT
few	TRBD1	TRBV7-3	TRBJ2-2	CASSLTGGGTGELFF	TGTGCCAGCAGCTTGACAGGGGGAGGCACCGGGGAGCTGTTTTTT
NA	NA	TRBV28	TRBJ2-3	CATRGNTDTQYF	TGTGCCACCAGGGGCAACACAGATACGCAGTATTTT
NA	NA	TRBV18	TRBJ2-5	CASSPQGLQETQYF	TGTGCCAGCTCACCTCAGGGCCTCCAAGAGACCCAGTACTTC
NA	NA	TRBV27	TRBJ2-7	CASSSLYEQYF	TGTGCCAGCAGTTCTCTTTACGAGCAGTACTTC
NA	NA	TRBV15	TRBJ1-5	CATSETREGWNQPQHF	TGTGCCACCAGCGAGACCCGGGAGGGGTGGAATCAGCCCCAGCATTTT
NA	NA	TRBV18	TRBJ1-4	CASSPRYPANNEKLFF	TGTGCCAGCTCACCACGGTATCCAGCGAATAATGAAAAACTGTTTTTT
NA	NA	TRBV2	TRBJ2-3	CASSGVRLAFSTDTQYF	TGTGCCAGCAGTGGGGTAAGGCTAGCGTTTAGCACAGATACGCAGTATTTT
NA	TRBD2	TRBV5-4	TRBJ2-5	CASSPSPLAGGRETQYF	TGTGCCAGCAGCCCCTCCCCACTAGCGGGAGGGCGGGAGACCCAGTACTTC
NA	NA	TRBV2	TRBJ1-1	CASSDGGATNTEAFF	TGTGCCAGCAGTGATGGGGGGGCGACGAACACTGAAGCTTTCTTT
few	NA	TRBV2	TRBJ1-1	CASSQQGPEAFF	TGTGCCAGCAGTCAACAGGGCCCTGAAGCTTTCTTT
NA	TRBD1	TRBV28	TRBJ1-1	CASSPDLPRGRTEAFF	TGTGCCAGCAGCCCAGACCTCCCCAGGGGGCGGACTGAAGCTTTCTTT
NA	TRBD2	TRBV19	TRBJ2-7	CASSVRTSGDTYEQYF	TGTGCCAGTAGTGTGAGGACTAGCGGGGACACCTACGAGCAGTACTTC
NA	TRBD2	TRBV7-9	TRBJ2-3	CASSTYRTSVSTDTQYF	TGTGCCAGCAGCACGTACCGGACTAGCGTCAGCACAGATACGCAGTATTTT
NA	NA	TRBV30	TRBJ2-1	CAWRGLAWSNEQFF	TGTGCCTGGAGAGGGTTAGCGTGGAGCAATGAGCAGTTCTTC
NA	TRBD2	TRBV2	TRBJ2-3	CASSRTGGTDTQYF	TGTGCCAGCAGCCGCACGGGGGGTACAGATACGCAGTATTTT
NA	TRBD2	TRBV5-4	TRBJ2-7	CASSVGLAGAWEQYF	TGTGCCAGCAGCGTGGGACTAGCGGGAGCTTGGGAGCAGTACTTC
once	NA	TRBV5-4	TRBJ2-7	CASSSGIHEQYF	TGTGCCAGCAGCTCAGGGATCCACGAGCAGTACTTC
NA	NA	TRBV10-3	TRBJ2-3	CAGGASSTDTQYF	TGTGCGGGGGGTGCCTCTAGCACAGATACGCAGTATTTT
NA	NA	TRBV7-2	TRBJ2-3	CASSLGQVDTQYF	TGTGCCAGCAGCTTAGGGCAAGTGGATACGCAGTATTTT
NA	TRBD1	TRBV7-9	TRBJ1-5	CASSQSPPGQGRNQPQHF	TGTGCCAGCAGCCAATCTCCTCCGGGACAGGGCCGGAATCAGCCCCAGCATTTT
NA	NA	TRBV7-9	TRBJ2-7	CASSPQDGQSSYEQYF	TGTGCCAGCAGCCCCCAGGACGGACAGAGCTCCTACGAGCAGTACTTC
NA	NA	TRBV6-5	TRBJ2-7	CASSHRDEQYF	TGTGCCAGCAGCCACCGGGACGAGCAGTACTTC
NA	TRBD2	TRBV2	TRBJ2-1	CAVRQTSGKGEQFF	TGTGCCGTAAGGCAGACTAGCGGGAAGGGTGAGCAGTTCTTC
few	NA	TRBV30	TRBJ1-3	CAWSVYSGNTIYF	TGTGCCTGGAGTGTCTACTCTGGAAACACCATATATTTT
NA	TRBD1	TRBV4-1	TRBJ2-7	CASSQGDRTNYEQYF	TGCGCCAGCAGCCAAGGGGACAGAACGAACTACGAGCAGTACTTC
NA	TRBD1	TRBV5-1	TRBJ2-1	CASSNGQGGEQFF	TGCGCCAGCAGCAACGGACAGGGCGGGGAGCAGTTCTTC